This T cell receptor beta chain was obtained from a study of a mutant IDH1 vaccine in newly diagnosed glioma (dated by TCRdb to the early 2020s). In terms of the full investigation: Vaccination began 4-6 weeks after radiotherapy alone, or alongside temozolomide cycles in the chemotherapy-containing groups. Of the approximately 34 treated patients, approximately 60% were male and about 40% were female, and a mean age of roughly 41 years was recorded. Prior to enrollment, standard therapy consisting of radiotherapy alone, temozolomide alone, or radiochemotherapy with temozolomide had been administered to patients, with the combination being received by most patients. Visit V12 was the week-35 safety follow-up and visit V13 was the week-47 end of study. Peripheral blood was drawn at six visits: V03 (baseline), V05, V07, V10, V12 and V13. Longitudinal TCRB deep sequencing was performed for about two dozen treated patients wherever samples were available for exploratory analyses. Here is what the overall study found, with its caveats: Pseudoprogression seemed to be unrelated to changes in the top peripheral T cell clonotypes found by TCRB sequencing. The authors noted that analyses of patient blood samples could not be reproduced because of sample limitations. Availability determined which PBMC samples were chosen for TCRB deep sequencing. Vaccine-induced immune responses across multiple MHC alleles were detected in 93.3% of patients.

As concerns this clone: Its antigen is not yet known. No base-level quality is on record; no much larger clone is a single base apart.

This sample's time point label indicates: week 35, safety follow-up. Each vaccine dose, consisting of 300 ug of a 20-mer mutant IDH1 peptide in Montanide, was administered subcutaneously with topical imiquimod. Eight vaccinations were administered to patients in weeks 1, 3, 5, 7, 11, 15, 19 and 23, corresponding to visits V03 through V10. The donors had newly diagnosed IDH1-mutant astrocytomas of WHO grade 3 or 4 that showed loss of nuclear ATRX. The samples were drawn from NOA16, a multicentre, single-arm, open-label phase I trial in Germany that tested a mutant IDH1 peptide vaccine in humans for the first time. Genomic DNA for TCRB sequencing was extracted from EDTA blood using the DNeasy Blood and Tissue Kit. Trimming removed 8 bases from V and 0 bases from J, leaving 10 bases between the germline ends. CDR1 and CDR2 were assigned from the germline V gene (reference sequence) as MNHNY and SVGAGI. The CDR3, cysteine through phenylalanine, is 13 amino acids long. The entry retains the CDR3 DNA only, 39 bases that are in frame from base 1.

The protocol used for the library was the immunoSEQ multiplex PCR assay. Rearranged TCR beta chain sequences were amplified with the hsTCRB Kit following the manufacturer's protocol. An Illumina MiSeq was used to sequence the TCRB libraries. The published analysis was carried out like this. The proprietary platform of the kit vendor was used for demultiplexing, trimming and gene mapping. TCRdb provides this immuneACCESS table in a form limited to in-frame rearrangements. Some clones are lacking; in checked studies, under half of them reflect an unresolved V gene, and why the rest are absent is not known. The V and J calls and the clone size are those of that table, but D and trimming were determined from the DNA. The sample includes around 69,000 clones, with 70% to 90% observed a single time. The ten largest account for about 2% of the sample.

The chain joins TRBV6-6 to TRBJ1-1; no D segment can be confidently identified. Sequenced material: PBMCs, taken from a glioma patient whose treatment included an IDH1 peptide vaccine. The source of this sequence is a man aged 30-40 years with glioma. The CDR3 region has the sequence CASGHVLNTEAFF. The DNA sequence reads TGTGCCAGCGGCCACGTCTTGAACACTGAAGCTTTCTTT.